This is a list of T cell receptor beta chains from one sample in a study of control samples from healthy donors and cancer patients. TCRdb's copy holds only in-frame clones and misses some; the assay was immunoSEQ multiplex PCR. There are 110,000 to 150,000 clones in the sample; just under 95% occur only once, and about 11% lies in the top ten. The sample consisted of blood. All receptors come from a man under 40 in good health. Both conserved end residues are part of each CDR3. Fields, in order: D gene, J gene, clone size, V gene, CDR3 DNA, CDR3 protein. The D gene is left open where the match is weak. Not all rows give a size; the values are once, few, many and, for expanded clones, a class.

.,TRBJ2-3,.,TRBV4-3,TGCGCCAGCAGCCAAGGGCAAGGAGATACGCAGTATTTT,CASSQGQGDTQYF
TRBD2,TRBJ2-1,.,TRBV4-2,TGTGCCAGCAGCCAAGTCCATTCCGGGGAGGGAAATGAGCAGTTCTTC,CASSQVHSGEGNEQFF
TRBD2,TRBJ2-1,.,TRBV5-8,TGTGCCAGCAGCCTAAGGACTAGCGGGAGAAAAAGGGAGCAGTTCTTC,CASSLRTSGRKREQFF
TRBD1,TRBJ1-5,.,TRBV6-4,TGTGCCAGCAGGGACATTGACAGGGCCCTTTTAGGCAATCAGCCCCAGCATTTT,CASRDIDRALLGNQPQHF
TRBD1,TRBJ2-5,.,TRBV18,TGTGCCAGCTCACGCCATACAGGGGGCGAACAAGAGACCCAGTACTTC,CASSRHTGGEQETQYF
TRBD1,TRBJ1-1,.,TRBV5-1,TGCGCCAGCAGCTCTGTTGCAGGACAGGGTTACACTGAAGCTTTCTTT,CASSSVAGQGYTEAFF
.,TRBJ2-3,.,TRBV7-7,TGTGCTAGCAGCTTAGAACAGAACCCTAACACAGATACGCAGTATTTT,CASSLEQNPNTDTQYF
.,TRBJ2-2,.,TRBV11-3,TGTGCCAGCAGCCGATGGCCCGGGGAGCTGTTTTTT,CASSRWPGELFF
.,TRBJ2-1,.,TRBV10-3,TGTGCCACAACCCTACTGAATGAGCAGTTCTTC,CATTLLNEQFF
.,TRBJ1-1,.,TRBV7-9,TGTGCCAGCACCATGAGGGGCGGTGGGAACACTGAAGCTTTTTTT,CASTMRGGGNTEAFF
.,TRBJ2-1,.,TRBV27,TGTGCCAGCAGTTTAAGCGGAAGCTCCTACAATGAGCAGTTCTTC,CASSLSGSSYNEQFF
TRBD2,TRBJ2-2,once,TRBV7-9,TGTGCCAGCAGCTTGGCGGGAGGCCGAGGGGAGCTGTTTTTT,CASSLAGGRGELFF
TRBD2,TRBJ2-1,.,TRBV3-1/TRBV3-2,TGTGCCAGCAGCCCTATACTAGCGGGAAATTACAATGAGCAGTTCTTC,CASSPILAGNYNEQFF
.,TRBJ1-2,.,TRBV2,TGTGCCACGCCGAGCAGGTTCCTAAACTATGGCTACACCTTC,CATPSRFLNYGYTF
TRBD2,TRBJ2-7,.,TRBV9,TGTGCCAGCAGCGTAGGGTCCCTAGCGGGAGTCTACGAGCAGTACTTC,CASSVGSLAGVYEQYF
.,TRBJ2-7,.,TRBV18,TGTGCCAGCTCACCACCCCGGTTGGGAGAGCAGTACTTC,CASSPPRLGEQYF
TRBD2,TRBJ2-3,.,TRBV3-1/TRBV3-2,TGTGCCAGCAGCCTAATTTGGACTAGCCTCAGCACAGATACGCAGTATTTT,CASSLIWTSLSTDTQYF
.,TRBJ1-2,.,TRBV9,TGTGCCAGCAGCGTAGCCACAGGAGCTAACTATGGCTACACCTTC,CASSVATGANYGYTF
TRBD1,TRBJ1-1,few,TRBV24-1,TGTGCCACCAGTGGCCACTCGACAGGGGGTCTAACTGAAGCTTTCTTT,CATSGHSTGGLTEAFF
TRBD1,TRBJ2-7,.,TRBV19,TGTGCCAGTAGCCCCGGGACAGGGGACGGTCCCTACGAGCAGTACTTC,CASSPGTGDGPYEQYF
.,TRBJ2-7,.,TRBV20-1,TGCAGTGCTAGTTCATCTGCCGCCGTAGCCAACGAGCAGTACTTC,CSASSSAAVANEQYF
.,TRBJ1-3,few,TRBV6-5,TGTGCCAGCAATCCAACGGTGGGCTCTGGAAACACCATATATTTT,CASNPTVGSGNTIYF
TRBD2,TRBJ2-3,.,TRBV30,TGTGCCTGGATTGTACTGCCGCGATTAGGCGGGAGCGGCACAGATACGCAGTATTTT,CAWIVLPRLGGSGTDTQYF
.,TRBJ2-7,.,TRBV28,TGTGCCAGCCTCCGGGGGACCGGAGTGTCCTACGAGCAGTACTTC,CASLRGTGVSYEQYF
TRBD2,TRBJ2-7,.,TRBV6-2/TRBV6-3,TGTGCCAGCAGTTACGCTAGCGGGAGGGCCGATGAGCAGTACTTC,CASSYASGRADEQYF
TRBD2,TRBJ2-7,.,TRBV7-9,TGTGCCAGCAGCTTAGCGCTAGCGGGAATCTACGAGCAGTACTTC,CASSLALAGIYEQYF
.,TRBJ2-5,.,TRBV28,TGTGCCAGCAGTGGAGGCTCGGGAGTACAATTGGAGACCCAGTACTTC,CASSGGSGVQLETQYF
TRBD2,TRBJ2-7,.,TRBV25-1,TGTGCCAGCAGGGATAGCGGGATTCCGGCCTACGAGCAGTACTTC,CASRDSGIPAYEQYF
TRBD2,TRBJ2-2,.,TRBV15,TGTGCCACCAGCAGCCGTGCATTTGGGGGGGCGAACACCGGGGAGCTGTTTTTT,CATSSRAFGGANTGELFF
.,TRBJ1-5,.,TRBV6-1,TGTGCCAGCAGTGGAGCCCCCGTTACCCAGCCCCAGCATTTT,CASSGAPVTQPQHF
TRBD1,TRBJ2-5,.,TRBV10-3,TGTGCCATCAGTGAGTCTGAACAGGGGGCCAGAGAGACCCAGTACTTC,CAISESEQGARETQYF
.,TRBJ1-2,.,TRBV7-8,TGTGCCAGCAGCTTTTCGTCTGCGAGTGGACCTGGCTACACCTTC,CASSFSSASGPGYTF
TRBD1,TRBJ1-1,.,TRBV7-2,TGTGCCAGCAGCTACAGGGGGCCCAACACTGAAGCTTTCTTT,CASSYRGPNTEAFF
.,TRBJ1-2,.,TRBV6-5,TGTGCCAGCAAGGGACCAAACTATGGCTACACCTTC,CASKGPNYGYTF
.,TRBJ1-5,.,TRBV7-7,TGTGCTAGCAGCTTCCGGGTTAATAATAGCAATCAGCCCCAGCATTTT,CASSFRVNNSNQPQHF
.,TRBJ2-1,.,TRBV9,TGTGCCAGCAGCGTAGAGGGGGGTCTAGCGGAAAACAATGAGCAGTTCTTC,CASSVEGGLAENNEQFF
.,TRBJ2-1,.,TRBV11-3,TGTGCCAGCAGCACACTATTCGGGACAGAGCAGTTCTTC,CASSTLFGTEQFF
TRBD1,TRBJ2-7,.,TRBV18,TGTGCCAGCTCACCCGGGGGACAGGTGTACGAGCAGTACTTC,CASSPGGQVYEQYF
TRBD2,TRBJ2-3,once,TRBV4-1,TGCGCCAGCAGCCAAGAGGGACTAGCGGGACGCACAGATACGCAGTATTTT,CASSQEGLAGRTDTQYF
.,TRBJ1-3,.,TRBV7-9,TGTGCCAGCAGCTTGGGCTCTGGAAACACCATATATTTT,CASSLGSGNTIYF
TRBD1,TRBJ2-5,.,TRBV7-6,TGTGCCAGCAGCATCGGACAGGGGGCGCGAGAGACCCAGTACTTC,CASSIGQGARETQYF
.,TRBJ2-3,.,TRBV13,TGTGCCAGCAGCCGACTCAGGGATACGCAGTATTTT,CASSRLRDTQYF
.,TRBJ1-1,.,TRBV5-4,TGTGCCAGCAGCTTGGGGAACCGGGTTTCCACTGAAGCTTTCTTT,CASSLGNRVSTEAFF
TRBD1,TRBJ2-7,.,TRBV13,TGTGCCAGCAGCTTAGCGGGACAGGGGAGGGTAGAGCAGTACTTC,CASSLAGQGRVEQYF
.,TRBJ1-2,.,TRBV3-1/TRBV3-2,TGTGCCAGCAGCTTTCCGGCGTACTATGGCTACACCTTC,CASSFPAYYGYTF
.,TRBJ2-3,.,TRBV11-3,TGTGCCAGCAGCTTAGGCGGACGCACAGATACGCAGTATTTT,CASSLGGRTDTQYF
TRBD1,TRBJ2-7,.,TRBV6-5,TGTGCCAGCAGTTTATCGGGACAGGGGGTCCCATCGGAGTACTTC,CASSLSGQGVPSEYF
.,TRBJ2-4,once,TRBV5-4,TGTGCCAGCAGCCAGACAGGCAAAAACATTCAGTACTTC,CASSQTGKNIQYF
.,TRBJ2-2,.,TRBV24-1,TGTGCCACCAGTGATTTGACCGGGGGCGCGCGGACCGGGGAGCTGTTTTTT,CATSDLTGGARTGELFF